These 2 T cell receptor beta chains were sequenced from one sample in a study of T cells in Graves' hyperthyroidism and ophthalmopathy. RNA transcripts provided the source from which TCR beta CDR3 regions were amplified. Initially, a first-round RT-PCR of the TCR CDR3 employed the HTBI primer set. MiXCR was run by TCRdb on the multiplex PCR reads, yielding one entry per CDR3 protein. The table lists about 560,000 distinct CDR3 sequences, around 13% of them singletons. The sequenced sample was blood. Receptor source: a woman between 40 and 50 years old with Graves' hyperthyroidism.

There are many counts of this clonotype. The genes are TRBV7-3 and TRBJ2-1; no reliable D call. V lost 4 bases and J 5 bases, leaving 12 bases between the germline ends. CDR3 length: 14 residues. Germline values: CDR1 SGHTA, CDR2 FQGTGA. CDR3 in amino acids: CASSSAGTHNEQFF. The CDR3 nucleotides read TGTGCCAGCAGCTCGGCAGGTACGCACAATGAGCAGTTCTTC.

This clonotype was counted only a few times. The chain couples TRBV29-1 to TRBJ1-1; 7 nucleotides line up with TRBD1. V shed 5 bases and J 3 bases; nucleotides not matched to a gene: 6. Looked up from germline, CDR1 is SQVTM and CDR2 is ANQGSEA. The CDR3 is made up of 13 amino acids. This CDR3 is CSVWAGGDTEAFF. The CDR3 region has the DNA TGCAGCGTTTGGGCAGGGGGTGACACTGAAGCTTTCTTT.